This TCR beta chain was obtained from a study of cytomegalovirus exposure and HLA in healthy donors (dated by TCRdb to between 2016 and 2019). As for the study more broadly: An earlier analysis of 587 of the donors reported roughly 270 Gb of sequence data and 100 million to 130 million unique TCR beta sequences from roughly 200 million T cells. An early release covering roughly 600 HLA-typed donors comprised 300 to 350 gigabases of sequencing data and 85 million or so unique TCR sequences. Of the 300 to 500 genotyped donors, 65% to 90% were placed in the genetic ancestry cluster associated with self-reported Caucasian donors. The study was designed to test whether signatures of past pathogen exposure could be identified by cataloging public T cell receptors. The study profiled the T cell repertoires of 550 to 700 subjects by immunosequencing and related them to cytomegalovirus serostatus. In addition to the first cohort of hundreds of subjects, a separate validation cohort of 120 different subjects was used. High-throughput TCR immunosequencing, statistical association of individual TCRs with disease status, and machine learning were combined to predict cytomegalovirus infection status. A later analysis re-examined previously published TCR beta repertoires from more than 550 donors and added high-resolution HLA genotyping to investigate patterns of TCR occurrence. Rather than using new phenotypic data, the later analysis identified candidate immune exposures from TCR beta sequences and from how often those sequences occurred across donors. An earlier analysis of 587 of the donors used high-throughput TCR beta sequencing to judge whether each TCR beta V gene segment behaved as functional or pseudogenic. Alongside the repertoire data, information on donor age, sex, ethnicity and CMV serostatus was compiled. A later genetic analysis used genome-wide SNP genotypes for 398 of the 666 donors, treating that subset as a discovery cohort. Every discovery cohort repertoire had been produced on one sequencing platform. HLA typing covered class I and class II loci at four-digit resolution. The number of donors typed differed by locus, with roughly 629-640 for A, B, C, DRB1 and DQB1, approximately 500 for DQA1, 600 to 610 for DPA1, and approximately 470 for DPB1. Four or five DR-DQ haplotypes were treated as single units for association and clustering because of strong linkage in the cohort. Among 300 to 500 genotyped donors of the cohort, an average of roughly 230,000 unique TCR beta nucleotide sequences was sequenced per donor, of which about 19% were non-productive. Paper-wide results and their limitations: Most TCR sequences were seen in very few donors, while some public TCRs were found in many individuals. Broadly in line with IMGT annotations, most TCR beta V segments showed up in productive rearrangements about 90% or about 30% of the time in an earlier analysis of about 500 of the donors. A few of the identified cytomegalovirus-associated TCR beta chains were confirmed in vitro to be specific for cytomegalovirus antigens. A later genetic analysis reported fewer N-insertions in productive TCRs among donors in an Asian-associated ancestry cluster than the roughly 700-donor mean. A group of highly shared sequence variants was considered likely to be a technical artifact of the sequencing pipeline. A further reported finding was that TCR beta sequences accurately predicted the HLA-A and HLA-B alleles for most subjects in the first cohort. The study listed 150 to 200 TCR beta chains as associated with cytomegalovirus. For the cohort, immune exposure information was limited to CMV serostatus. HLA typing was unavailable for some donors at each locus, so association tests used only the typed subset. Several of the top co-occurrence clusters appeared to be linked to parvovirus B19, influenza, CMV and Epstein-Barr virus, according to a later analysis. In a later genetic analysis, a missense DCLRE1C variant was associated with V-gene and J-gene trimming of TCR beta chains, and the association was replicated in an independent cohort. The authors suggested that the approach could potentially be extended to other disease states and immunological phenotypes. Seventeen rarely observed V segments, including chromosome 9 orphons, were excluded from the earlier analysis of approximately 500 of the donors because counts were too low. Roughly uniform sequencing depth across donors was assumed in presence/absence analyses, although this assumption may not hold. In a later analysis, the rate of TCR association differed among HLA loci, with DRB1 alleles having the most associated TCRs and HLA-C alleles having the fewest. In a later analysis, most CMV-associated TCR beta chains were found to appear HLA-restricted, with HLA associations seemingly driven largely by CMV exposure. Correlated functional status among segregating V segments might reflect linkage disequilibrium, but an unknown experimental factor could not be ruled out. The classifier was reported to diagnose cytomegalovirus status with high specificity and sensitivity in both the original and validation cohorts. Specific HLA alleles were associated with 16,951 TCR beta sequences at a false discovery rate of 0.05 in a later analysis. A later analysis found that HLA-associated TCR beta chains were more clonally expanded and had lower generation probabilities than equally common non-associated chains. When HLA alleles, especially DR and DQ, strongly co-occurred, TCR associations were difficult to assign to individual alleles. The cohort was sequenced for TCR beta chains only, and without alpha or paired-chain data the features that could be detected were limited.

A few counts support this clone. Its antigen is unknown. Per-base qualities were not stored, and no clone one base away is much larger. In total, around 600 healthy bone marrow donors made up the cohort. All cohort members were sampled while nominally healthy, although unrecorded immune exposures were likely present. The donor was CMV seropositive and was included in the group of about 290 seropositive cohort members. A peripheral blood sample was provided by each donor, and peripheral blood mononuclear cells were used for TCR beta sequencing. Genomic DNA was extracted from the blood cell samples with the Qiagen DNeasy Blood Extraction Kit. Preparation of the library involved the immunoSEQ multiplex PCR assay. The multiplex PCR relied on a mix of 60 forward primers for TCR Vbeta segments and 13 reverse primers for TCR Jbeta segments. The CDR3 region of rearranged TCR beta genes was amplified from genomic DNA by a multiplex PCR assay. Amplified TCR beta libraries were sequenced as 87-base-pair reads on the Illumina HiSeq System. The paper's processing steps were these. Across the 666 repertoires, a later analysis counted tens of millions of unique TCR beta chains, roughly 11 million of which were shared by at least two donors. Raw reads were error-corrected and collapsed into unique sequences by a nearest-neighbor algorithm in which closely related sequences were merged to remove PCR and sequencing errors. V, D and J gene segments were assigned by aligning CDR3 sequences to IMGT reference sequences. For a sequence to be retained, a match of at least six nucleotides to both a V gene segment and a J gene segment was required. Rearrangements were called productive when the CDR3 lacked stop codons and stayed in frame with V and J; all others were non-productive. Following IMGT convention, CDR3 was defined as the stretch from the second conserved V-encoded cysteine up to the conserved J-encoded phenylalanine. The earlier analysis of approximately 590 of the donors excluded any sequence lacking an unambiguous match to a single V gene segment. In an earlier analysis of approximately 550 of the donors, V segments were called functional above 56.7% productive rearrangements and were called segregating when the between-donor standard deviation exceeded 5%. A statistical classification framework was developed to diagnose cytomegalovirus status using the catalog of TCR beta chain sequences. In a later analysis, TCR nucleotide sequences were compared against IMGT/GENE-DB human TR gene sequences so that V and J genes could be assigned. Using the TCRdist pipeline, a later analysis assigned CDR3 sequences along with most-parsimonious VDJ recombination scenarios. A later analysis defined each TCR beta chain by its CDR3 amino acid sequence plus V-gene family, and excluded reads lacking a unique V-gene family. As a way to deal with suspected cross-contamination and a sequencing artifact, a later analysis dropped approximately 570 nucleotide sequences that were highly shared and had low generation probability. For each public chain, a later analysis derived a clonal expansion index from normalized ranks of inferred template counts within each repertoire. Generation probabilities in a later analysis came from a VDJ recombination model fitted to out-of-frame rearrangements, and those results were checked against IGoR. In a later analysis, TCR-TCR, TCR-HLA and TCR-CMV co-occurrence was scored with hypergeometric tests, and a repertoire-size bias correction was applied to TCR pairs. False discovery rates were estimated in a later analysis by permuting HLA or CMV assignments 20 times. In a later analysis, co-occurring TCRs were grouped with DBSCAN, and TCRdist sequence similarity was added when clustering was performed within HLA-allele-positive subsets. Co-occurrence clustering excluded repertoires with fewer than 30,000 or more than 120,000 public chains, plus five with anomalous nucleotide sharing. The table was pulled from immuneACCESS by TCRdb, which kept in-frame rearrangements only. Such tables lose some clones; where checked, under half of the loss comes from unresolved V genes, and the rest has no known cause. V and J calls and clone size are copied from that table; D and trimming were computed from the DNA. In all, the sample holds around 120,000 clones, and under 80% of those were seen once. The ten largest clonotypes hold about 32% of the sample.

The clonotype comes from a man between 60 and 75 years old in good health and CMV-seropositive. The sequenced sample was PBMCs.

The nucleotides read TGTGCCAGCAGCTTGGGGGGGCAAGGGCAGCCCCAGCATTTT. Translated, it gives CASSLGGQGQPQHF. This chain joins TRBV5-5 to TRBJ1-5; the D gene is perhaps TRBD1, on 6 matching bases. Counted from cysteine to phenylalanine, this CDR3 has 14 amino acids. The CDR3 DNA has 42 bases and is translated from base 1. V and J lose 0 bases and 7 bases, and a span of 11 bases separates them. The germline V gene (reference sequence) specifies SGHKS as CDR1 and YYEKEE as CDR2. The reference TRBV5-5 and TRBJ1-5 proteins fill in what lies around the CDR3, so the full variable domain reads DAGVTQSPTHLIKTRGQQVTLRCSPISGHKSVSWYQQVLGQGPQFIFQYYEKEERGRGNFPDRFSARQFPNYSSELNVNALLLGDSALYLCASSLGGQGQPQHFGDGTRLSIL.